A single T cell receptor (beta chain) is shown here with its context. These data come from a study of CD8+CD57+ T cells in acquired aplastic anemia. V lost 4 bases to trimming and J lost 3 bases; unmatched junction nucleotides: 1. The CDR3 length is 14 residues. CDR1 and CDR2 from the germline V gene are MGHDK and SYGVNS. Researchers used genomic DNA as the template to profile TCR beta VDJ and CDR3. TCRdb redid the calling of the reads with MiXCR, one entry per CDR3 protein. The sample lists some 160,000 distinct CDR3 sequences, around 50% occurring once. CD8+CD57+ cell expansion, shown by flow cytometry, had occurred in the patients selected for sequencing.

This chain joins TRBV25-1 and TRBJ1-4; TRBD1 agrees at 8 bases. The sequence was obtained from a human donor with aplastic anemia. Source material: sorted CD4+, CD8+, or CD8+CD57+ T cells (not recorded which) from PBMCs. The CDR3 sequence is CASSGQGPNEKLFF. CDR3 coding DNA: TGTGCCAGCAGTGGACAGGGGCCTAATGAAAAACTGTTTTTT.